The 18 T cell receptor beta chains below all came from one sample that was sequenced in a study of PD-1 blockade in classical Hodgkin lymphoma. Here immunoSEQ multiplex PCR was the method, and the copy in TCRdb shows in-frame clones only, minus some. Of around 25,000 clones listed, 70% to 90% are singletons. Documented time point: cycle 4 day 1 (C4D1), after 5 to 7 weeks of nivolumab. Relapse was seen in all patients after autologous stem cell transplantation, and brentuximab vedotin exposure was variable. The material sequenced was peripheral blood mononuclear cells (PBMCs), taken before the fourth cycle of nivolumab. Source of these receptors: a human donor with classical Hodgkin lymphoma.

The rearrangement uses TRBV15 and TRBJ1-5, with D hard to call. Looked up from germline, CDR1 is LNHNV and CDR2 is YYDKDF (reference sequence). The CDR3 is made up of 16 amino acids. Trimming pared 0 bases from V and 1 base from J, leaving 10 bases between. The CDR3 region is CATSRDGIGSNQPQHF. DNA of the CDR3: TGTGCCACCAGCAGAGATGGCATAGGGAGCAATCAGCCCCAGCATTTT.

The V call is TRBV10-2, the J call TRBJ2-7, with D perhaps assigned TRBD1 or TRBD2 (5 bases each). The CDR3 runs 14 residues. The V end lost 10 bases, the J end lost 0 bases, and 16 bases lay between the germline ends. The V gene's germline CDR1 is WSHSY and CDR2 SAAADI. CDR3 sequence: CATRPGRISYEQYF. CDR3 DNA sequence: TGCGCCACCCGACCGGGACGGATCTCCTACGAGCAGTACTTC.

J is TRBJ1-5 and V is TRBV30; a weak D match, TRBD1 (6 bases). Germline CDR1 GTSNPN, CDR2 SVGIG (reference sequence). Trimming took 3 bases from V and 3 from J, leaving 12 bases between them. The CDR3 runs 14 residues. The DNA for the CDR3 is TGTGCCTGGAGCGTAGGACAGTTCAATCAGCCCCAGCATTTT. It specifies CAWSVGQFNQPQHF.

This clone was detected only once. CDR3 nucleotides: TGTGCCAGTAGTATCGCGTCAGCTTCTAACTATGGCTACACCTTC. Translating gives CASSIASASNYGYTF. The gene calls are TRBV19 and TRBJ1-2; D is undetermined. V shed 3 bases and J shed 0 bases, with 11 bases lying between them. This CDR3 comprises 15 residues. CDR1 is LNHDA and CDR2 is SQIVND in the germline V gene (reference sequence).

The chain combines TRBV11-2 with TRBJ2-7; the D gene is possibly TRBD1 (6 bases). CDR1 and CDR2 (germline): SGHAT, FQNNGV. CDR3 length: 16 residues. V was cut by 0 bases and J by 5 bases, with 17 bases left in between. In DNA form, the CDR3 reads TGTGCCAGCAGCTTAGATTTCGTGACAGGTCACCACGAGCAGTACTTC. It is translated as CASSLDFVTGHHEQYF.

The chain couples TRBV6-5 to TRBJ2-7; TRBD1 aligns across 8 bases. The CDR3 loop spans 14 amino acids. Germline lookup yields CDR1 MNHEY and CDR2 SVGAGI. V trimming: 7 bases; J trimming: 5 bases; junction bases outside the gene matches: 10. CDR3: CASKRAGGYNEQYF. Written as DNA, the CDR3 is TGTGCCAGCAAACGGGCAGGGGGCTACAACGAGCAGTACTTC.

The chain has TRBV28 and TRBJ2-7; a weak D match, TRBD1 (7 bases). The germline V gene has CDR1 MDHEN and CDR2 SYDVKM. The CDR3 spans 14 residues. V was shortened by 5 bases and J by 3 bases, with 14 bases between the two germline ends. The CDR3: CASSQTGRSYEQYF. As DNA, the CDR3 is TGTGCCAGCAGTCAGACAGGGAGGAGCTACGAGCAGTACTTC.

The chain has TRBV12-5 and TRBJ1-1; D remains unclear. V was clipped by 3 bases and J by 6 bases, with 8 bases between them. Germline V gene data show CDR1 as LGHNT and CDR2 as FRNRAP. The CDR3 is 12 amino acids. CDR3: CASGFAGSEAFF. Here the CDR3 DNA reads TGTGCTAGTGGTTTTGCGGGGTCTGAAGCTTTCTTT.

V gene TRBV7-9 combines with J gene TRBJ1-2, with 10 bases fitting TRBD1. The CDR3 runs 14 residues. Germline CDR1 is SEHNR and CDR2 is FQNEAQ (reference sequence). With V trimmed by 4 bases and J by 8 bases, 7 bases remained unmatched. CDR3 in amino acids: CASSSQDRGEGYTF. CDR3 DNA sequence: TGTGCCAGCAGCTCCCAGGACAGGGGGGAAGGCTACACCTTC.

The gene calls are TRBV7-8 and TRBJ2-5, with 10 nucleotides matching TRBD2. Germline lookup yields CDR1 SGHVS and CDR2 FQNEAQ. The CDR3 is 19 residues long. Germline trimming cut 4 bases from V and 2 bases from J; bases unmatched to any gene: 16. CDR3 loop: CASSSVPGLAKGPQETQYF. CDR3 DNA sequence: TGTGCCAGCAGCTCCGTCCCGGGACTAGCGAAGGGCCCTCAAGAGACCCAGTACTTC.

DNA for the CDR3: TGTGCCAGCAGCTTAGGGGGGGGCAGCAATCAGCCCCAGCATTTT. As protein: CASSLGGGSNQPQHF. This chain joins TRBV7-9 and TRBJ1-5; a weak D match, TRBD1 (6 bases). Per the germline V gene, CDR1 is SEHNR and CDR2 is FQNEAQ (reference sequence). The CDR3 loop spans 15 amino acids. V was cut by 1 base and J by 1 base, with 8 bases left in between.

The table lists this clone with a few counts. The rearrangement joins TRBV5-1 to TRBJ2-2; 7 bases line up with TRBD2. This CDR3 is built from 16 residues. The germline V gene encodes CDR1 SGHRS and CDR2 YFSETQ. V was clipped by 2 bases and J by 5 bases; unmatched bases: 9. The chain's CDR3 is CASSFFTAGGTGELFF. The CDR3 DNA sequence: TGCGCCAGCAGCTTCTTTACCGCCGGGGGGACCGGGGAGCTGTTTTTT.

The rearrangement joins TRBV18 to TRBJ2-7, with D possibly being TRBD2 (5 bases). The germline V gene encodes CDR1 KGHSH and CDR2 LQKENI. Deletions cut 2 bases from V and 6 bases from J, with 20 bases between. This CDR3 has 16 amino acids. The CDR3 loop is CASSPGLAHLPGEQYF. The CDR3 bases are TGTGCCAGCTCACCAGGGCTAGCTCACCTACCGGGCGAGCAGTACTTC. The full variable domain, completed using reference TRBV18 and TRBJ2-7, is NAGVMQNPRHLVRRRGQEARLRCSPMKGHSHVYWYRQLPEEGLKFMVYLQKENIIDESGMPKERFSAEFPKEGPSILRIQQVVRGDSAAYFCASSPGLAHLPGEQYFGPGTRLTVT.

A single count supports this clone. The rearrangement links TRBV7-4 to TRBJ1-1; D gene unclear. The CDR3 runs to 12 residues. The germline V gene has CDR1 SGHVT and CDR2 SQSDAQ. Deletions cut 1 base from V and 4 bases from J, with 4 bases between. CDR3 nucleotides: TGTGCCAGCAGCTTAGGTCTCACTGAAGCTTTCTTT. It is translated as CASSLGLTEAFF. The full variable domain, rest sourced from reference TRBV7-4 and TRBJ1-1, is GAGVSQSPRYKVAKRGRDVALRCDSISGHVTLYWYRQTLGQGSEVLTYSQSDAQRDKSGRPSGRFSAERPERSVSTLKIQRTEQGDSAVYLCASSLGLTEAFFGQGTRLTVV.

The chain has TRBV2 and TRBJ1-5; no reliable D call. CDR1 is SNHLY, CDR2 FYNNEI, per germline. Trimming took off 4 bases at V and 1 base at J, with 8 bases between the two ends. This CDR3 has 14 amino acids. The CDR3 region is CASSATVSNQPQHF. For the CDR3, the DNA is TGTGCCAGCAGTGCCACAGTAAGCAATCAGCCCCAGCATTTT.

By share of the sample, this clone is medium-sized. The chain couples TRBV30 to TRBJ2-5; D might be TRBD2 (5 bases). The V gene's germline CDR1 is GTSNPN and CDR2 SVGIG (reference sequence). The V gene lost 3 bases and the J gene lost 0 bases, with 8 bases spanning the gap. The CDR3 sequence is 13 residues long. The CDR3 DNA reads TGTGCCTGGAGACCGCGGGACCAAGAGACCCAGTACTTC. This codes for CAWRPRDQETQYF.

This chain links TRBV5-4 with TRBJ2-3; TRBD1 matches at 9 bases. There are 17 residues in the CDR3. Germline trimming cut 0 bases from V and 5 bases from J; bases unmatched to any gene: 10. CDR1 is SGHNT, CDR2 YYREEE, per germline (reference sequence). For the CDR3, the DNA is TGTGCCAGCAGCTTGGGGGTGGGGACAGGGCTCTTAGATACGCAGTATTTT. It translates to CASSLGVGTGLLDTQYF.

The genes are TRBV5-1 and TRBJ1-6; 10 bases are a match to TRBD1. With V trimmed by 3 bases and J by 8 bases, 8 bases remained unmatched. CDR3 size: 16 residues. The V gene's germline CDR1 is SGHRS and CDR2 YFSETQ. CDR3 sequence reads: CASSWGTGVDDSPLHF. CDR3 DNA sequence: TGCGCCAGCAGCTGGGGGACAGGGGTGGACGATTCACCCCTCCACTTT.